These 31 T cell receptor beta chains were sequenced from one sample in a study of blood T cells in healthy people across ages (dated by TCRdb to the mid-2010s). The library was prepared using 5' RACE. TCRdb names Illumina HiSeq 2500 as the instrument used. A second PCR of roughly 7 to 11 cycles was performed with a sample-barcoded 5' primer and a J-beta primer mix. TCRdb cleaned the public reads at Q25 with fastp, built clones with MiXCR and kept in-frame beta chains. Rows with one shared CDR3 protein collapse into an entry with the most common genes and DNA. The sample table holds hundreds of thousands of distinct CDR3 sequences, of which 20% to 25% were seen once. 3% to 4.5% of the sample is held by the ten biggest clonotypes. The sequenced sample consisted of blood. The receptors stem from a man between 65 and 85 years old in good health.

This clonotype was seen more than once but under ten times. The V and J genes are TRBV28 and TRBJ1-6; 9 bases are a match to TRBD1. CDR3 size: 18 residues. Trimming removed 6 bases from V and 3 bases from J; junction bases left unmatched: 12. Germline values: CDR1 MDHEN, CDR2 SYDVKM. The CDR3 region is CASRRPGQGSGYNSPLHF. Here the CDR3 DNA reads TGTGCCAGCAGGCGTCCCGGACAGGGGTCGGGCTATAATTCACCCCTCCACTTT.

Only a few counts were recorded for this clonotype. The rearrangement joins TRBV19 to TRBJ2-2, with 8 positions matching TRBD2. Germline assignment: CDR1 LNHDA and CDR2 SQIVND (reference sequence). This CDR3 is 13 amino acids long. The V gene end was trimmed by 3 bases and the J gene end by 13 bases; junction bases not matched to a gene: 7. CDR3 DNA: TGTGCCAGTAGTATTTTCGGGGGGGCAGTGCTGTTTTTT. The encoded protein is CASSIFGGAVLFF.

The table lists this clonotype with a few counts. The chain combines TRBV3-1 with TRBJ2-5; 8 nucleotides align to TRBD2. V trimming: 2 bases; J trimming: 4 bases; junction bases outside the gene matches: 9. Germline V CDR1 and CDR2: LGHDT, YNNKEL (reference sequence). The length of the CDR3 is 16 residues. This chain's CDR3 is CASSQSSGLAAETQYF. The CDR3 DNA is TGTGCCAGCAGCCAATCCTCCGGACTAGCTGCAGAGACCCAGTACTTC.

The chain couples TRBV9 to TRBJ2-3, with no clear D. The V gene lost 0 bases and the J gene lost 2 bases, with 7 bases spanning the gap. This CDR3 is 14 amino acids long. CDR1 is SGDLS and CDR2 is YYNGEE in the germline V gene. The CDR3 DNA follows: TGTGCCAGCAGCGTAGGAGCGTTCACAGATACGCAGTATTTT. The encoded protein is CASSVGAFTDTQYF.

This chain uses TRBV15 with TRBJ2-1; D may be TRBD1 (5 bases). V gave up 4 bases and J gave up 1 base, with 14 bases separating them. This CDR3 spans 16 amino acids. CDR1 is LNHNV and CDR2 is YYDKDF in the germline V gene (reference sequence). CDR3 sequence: CATSKSYKGSYNEQFF. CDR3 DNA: TGTGCCACCAGCAAGAGTTACAAGGGGTCCTACAATGAGCAGTTCTTC.

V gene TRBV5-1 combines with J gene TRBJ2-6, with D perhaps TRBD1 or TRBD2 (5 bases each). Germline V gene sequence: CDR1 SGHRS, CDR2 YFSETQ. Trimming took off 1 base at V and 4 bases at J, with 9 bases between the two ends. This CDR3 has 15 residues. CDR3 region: CASSLPGTGANVLTF. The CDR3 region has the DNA TGCGCCAGCAGCTTGCCCGGGACCGGGGCCAACGTCCTGACTTTC.

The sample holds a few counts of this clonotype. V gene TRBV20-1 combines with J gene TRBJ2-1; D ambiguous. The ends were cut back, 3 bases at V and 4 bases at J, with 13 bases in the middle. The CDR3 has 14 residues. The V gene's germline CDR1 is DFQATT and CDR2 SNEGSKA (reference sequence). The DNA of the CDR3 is TGCAGTGCTAGTACTGACTTTCGGTACAATGAGCAGTTCTTC. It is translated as CSASTDFRYNEQFF.

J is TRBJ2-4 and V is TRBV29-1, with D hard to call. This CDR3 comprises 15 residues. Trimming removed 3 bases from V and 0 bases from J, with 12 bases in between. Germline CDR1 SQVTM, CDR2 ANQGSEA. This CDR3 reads CSVESWQKAKNIQYF. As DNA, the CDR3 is TGCAGCGTTGAGTCCTGGCAAAAAGCCAAAAACATTCAGTACTTC. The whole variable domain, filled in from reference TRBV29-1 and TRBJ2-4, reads SAVISQKPSRDICQRGTSLTIQCQVDSQVTMMFWYRQQPGQSLTLIATANQGSEATYESGFVIDKFPISRPNLTFSTLTVSNMSPEDSSIYLCSVESWQKAKNIQYFGAGTRLSVL.

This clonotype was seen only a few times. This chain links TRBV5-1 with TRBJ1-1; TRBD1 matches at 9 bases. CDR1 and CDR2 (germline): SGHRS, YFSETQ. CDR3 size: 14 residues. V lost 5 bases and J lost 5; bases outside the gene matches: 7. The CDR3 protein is CASRSGQGMTEAFF. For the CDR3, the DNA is TGCGCCAGCAGATCAGGACAGGGGATGACTGAAGCTTTCTTT.

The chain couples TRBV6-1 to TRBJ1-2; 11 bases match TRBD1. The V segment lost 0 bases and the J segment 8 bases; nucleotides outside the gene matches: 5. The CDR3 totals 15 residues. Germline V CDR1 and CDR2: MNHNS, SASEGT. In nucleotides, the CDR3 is TGTGCCAGCAGTGAAGCAGGACAGGGGGCGAGAGGCTACACCTTC. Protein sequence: CASSEAGQGARGYTF.

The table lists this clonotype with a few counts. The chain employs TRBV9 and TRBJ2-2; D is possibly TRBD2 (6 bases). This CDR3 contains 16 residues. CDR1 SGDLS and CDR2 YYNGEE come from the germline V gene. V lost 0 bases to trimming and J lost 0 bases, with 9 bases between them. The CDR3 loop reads CASSVGLASNTGELFF. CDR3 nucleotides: TGTGCCAGCAGCGTAGGTCTAGCGTCGAACACCGGGGAGCTGTTTTTT.

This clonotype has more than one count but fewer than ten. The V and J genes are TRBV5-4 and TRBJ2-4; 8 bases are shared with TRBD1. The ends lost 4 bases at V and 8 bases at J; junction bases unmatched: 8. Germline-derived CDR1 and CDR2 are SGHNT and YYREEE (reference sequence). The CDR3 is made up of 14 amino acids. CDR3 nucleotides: TGTGCCAGCAGCCTCAGGGGGCGCAGAGACATTCAGTACTTC. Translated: CASSLRGRRDIQYF.

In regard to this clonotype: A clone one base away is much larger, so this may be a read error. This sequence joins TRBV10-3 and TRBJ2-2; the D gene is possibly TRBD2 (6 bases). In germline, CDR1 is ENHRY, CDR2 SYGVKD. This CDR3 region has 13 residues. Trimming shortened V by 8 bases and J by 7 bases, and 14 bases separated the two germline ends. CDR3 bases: TGTGCCATCCCCACGGGGGAAGGCGGGGAGCTGTTTTTT. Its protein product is CAIPTGEGGELFF.

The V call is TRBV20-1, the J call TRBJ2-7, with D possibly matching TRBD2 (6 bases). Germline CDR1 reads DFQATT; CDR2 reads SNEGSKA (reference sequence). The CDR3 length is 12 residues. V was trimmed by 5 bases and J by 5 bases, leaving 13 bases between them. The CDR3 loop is CSAGGEPHEQYF. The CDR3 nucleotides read TGCAGTGCTGGCGGGGAGCCGCACGAGCAGTACTTC.

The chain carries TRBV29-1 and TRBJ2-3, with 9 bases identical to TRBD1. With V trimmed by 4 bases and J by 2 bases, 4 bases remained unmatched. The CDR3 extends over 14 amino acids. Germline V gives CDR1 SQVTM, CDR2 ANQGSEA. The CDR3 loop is CSVADRGVTDTQYF. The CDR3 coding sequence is TGCAGCGTTGCGGACAGGGGTGTCACAGATACGCAGTATTTT.

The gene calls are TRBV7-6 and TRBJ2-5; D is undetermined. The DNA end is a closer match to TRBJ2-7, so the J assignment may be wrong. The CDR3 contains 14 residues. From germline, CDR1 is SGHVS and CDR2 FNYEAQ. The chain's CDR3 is CASSLTESSYEQYF. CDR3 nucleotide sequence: TGTGCCAGCAGCTTAACGGAAAGCTCCTACGAGCAGTACTTC.

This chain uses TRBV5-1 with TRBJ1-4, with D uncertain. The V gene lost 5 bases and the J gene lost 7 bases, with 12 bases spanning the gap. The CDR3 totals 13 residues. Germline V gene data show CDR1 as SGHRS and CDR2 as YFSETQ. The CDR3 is CASRSRGGEKLFF. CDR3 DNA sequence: TGCGCCAGCAGATCGCGCGGTGGTGAAAAACTGTTTTTT.

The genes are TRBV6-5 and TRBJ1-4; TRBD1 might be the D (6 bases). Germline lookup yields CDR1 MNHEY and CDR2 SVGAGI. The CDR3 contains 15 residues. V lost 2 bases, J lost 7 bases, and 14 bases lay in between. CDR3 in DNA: TGTGCCAGCAGTTACGCACAGGGCGAGGGTGAAAAACTGTTTTTT. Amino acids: CASSYAQGEGEKLFF.

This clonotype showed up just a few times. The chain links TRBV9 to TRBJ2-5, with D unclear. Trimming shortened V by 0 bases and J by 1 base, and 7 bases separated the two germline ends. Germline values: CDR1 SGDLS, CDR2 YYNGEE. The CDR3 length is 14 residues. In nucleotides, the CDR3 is TGTGCCAGCAGCGTAGCAGGTGCCCAAGAGACCCAGTACTTC. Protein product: CASSVAGAQETQYF. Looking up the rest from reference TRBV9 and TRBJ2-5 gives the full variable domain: DSGVTQTPKHLITATGQRVTLRCSPRSGDLSVYWYQQSLDQGLQFLIQYYNGEERAKGNILERFSAQQFPDLHSELNLSSLELGDSALYFCASSVAGAQETQYFGPGTRLLVL.

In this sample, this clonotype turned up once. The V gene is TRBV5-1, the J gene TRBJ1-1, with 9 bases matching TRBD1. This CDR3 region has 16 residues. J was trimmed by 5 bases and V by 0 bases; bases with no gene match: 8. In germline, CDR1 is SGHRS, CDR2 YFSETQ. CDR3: CASSLEGTGSRTEAFF. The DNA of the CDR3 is TGCGCCAGCAGCTTGGAAGGGACAGGGTCGCGGACTGAAGCTTTCTTT.

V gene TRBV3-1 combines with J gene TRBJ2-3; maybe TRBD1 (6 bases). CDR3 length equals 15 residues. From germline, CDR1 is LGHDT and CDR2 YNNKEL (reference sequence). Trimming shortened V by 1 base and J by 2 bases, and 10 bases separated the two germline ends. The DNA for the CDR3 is TGTGCCAGCAGCCAAGGACAGGCCTCCACAGATACGCAGTATTTT. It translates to CASSQGQASTDTQYF.

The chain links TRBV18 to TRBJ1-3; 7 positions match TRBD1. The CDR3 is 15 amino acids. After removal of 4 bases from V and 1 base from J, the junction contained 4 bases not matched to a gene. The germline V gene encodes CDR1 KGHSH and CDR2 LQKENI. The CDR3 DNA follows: TGTGCCAGCTCACTGGGACAGCTTTCTGGAAACACCATATATTTT. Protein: CASSLGQLSGNTIYF. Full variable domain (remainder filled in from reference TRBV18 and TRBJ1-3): NAGVMQNPRHLVRRRGQEARLRCSPMKGHSHVYWYRQLPEEGLKFMVYLQKENIIDESGMPKERFSAEFPKEGPSILRIQQVVRGDSAAYFCASSLGQLSGNTIYFGEGSWLTVV.

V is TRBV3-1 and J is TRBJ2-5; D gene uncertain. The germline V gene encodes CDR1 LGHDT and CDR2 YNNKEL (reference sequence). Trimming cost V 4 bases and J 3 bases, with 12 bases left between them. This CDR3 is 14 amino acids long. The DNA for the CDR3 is TGTGCCAGCAGCCCCAGGACGGAGAAAGAGACCCAGTACTTC. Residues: CASSPRTEKETQYF.

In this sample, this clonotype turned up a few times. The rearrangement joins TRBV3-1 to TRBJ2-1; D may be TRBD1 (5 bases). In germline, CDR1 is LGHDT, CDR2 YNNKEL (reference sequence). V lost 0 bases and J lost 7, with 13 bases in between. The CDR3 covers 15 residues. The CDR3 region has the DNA TGTGCCAGCAGCCAAGACCCCAGGGTGGGGAATGAGCAGTTCTTC. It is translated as CASSQDPRVGNEQFF.

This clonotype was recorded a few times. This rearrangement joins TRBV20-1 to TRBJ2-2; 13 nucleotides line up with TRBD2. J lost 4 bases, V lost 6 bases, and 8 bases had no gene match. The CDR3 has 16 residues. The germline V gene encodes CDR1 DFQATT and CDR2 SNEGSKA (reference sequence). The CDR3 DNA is TGCAGTGCCCAGACTAGCGGGAGGTTGGGCACCGGGGAGCTGTTTTTT. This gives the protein CSAQTSGRLGTGELFF.

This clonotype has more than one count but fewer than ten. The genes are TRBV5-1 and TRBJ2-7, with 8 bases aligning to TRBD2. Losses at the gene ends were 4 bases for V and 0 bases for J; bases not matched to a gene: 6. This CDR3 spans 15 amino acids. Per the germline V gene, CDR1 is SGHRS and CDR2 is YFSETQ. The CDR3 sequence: CASSQTSADSYEQYF. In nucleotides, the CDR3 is TGCGCCAGCAGCCAGACTAGCGCAGACTCCTACGAGCAGTACTTC.

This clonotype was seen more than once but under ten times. This CDR3 reads CASRTSGDNEQFF. The CDR3 DNA sequence: TGTGCCAGCAGGACTAGCGGGGACAATGAGCAGTTCTTC. The chain employs TRBV6-5 and TRBJ2-5, with TRBD2 matching over 11 bases. With the DNA end fitting TRBJ2-1 better, the J assignment may be wrong. The CDR3 contains 13 residues. Germline V lookup: CDR1 MNHEY, CDR2 SVGAGI.

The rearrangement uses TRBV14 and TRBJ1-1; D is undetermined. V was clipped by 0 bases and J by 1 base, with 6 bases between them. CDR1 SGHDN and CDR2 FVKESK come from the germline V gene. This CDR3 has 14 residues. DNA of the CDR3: TGTGCCAGCAGCCAAGACGCAGAGAACACTGAAGCTTTCTTT. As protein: CASSQDAENTEAFF.

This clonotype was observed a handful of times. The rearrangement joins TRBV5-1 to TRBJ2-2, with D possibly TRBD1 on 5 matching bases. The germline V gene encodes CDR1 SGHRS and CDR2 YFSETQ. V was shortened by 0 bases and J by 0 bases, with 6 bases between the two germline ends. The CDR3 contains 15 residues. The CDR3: CASSLEGSNTGELFF. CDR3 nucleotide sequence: TGCGCCAGCAGCTTGGAGGGGTCGAACACCGGGGAGCTGTTTTTT.

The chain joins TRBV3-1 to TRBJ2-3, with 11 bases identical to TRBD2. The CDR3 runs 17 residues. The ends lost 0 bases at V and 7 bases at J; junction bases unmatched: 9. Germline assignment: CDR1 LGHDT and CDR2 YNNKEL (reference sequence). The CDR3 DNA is TGTGCCAGCAGCCAAGACGAGCTAGCGGGAGGCGGAAATACGCAGTATTTT. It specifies CASSQDELAGGGNTQYF.

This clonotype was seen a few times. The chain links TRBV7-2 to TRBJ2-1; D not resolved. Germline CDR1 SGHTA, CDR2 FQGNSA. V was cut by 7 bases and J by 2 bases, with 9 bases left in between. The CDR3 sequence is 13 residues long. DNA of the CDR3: TGTGCCAGCACCACCTCGGCCTACAATGAGCAGTTCTTC. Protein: CASTTSAYNEQFF.